This TCR beta chain comes out of a study of esophageal squamous cell carcinoma under preoperative chemotherapy (dated by TCRdb to between 2017 and 2018). Concerning the study at large: TCR repertoires were profiled in both peripheral blood T cells and tumor-infiltrating lymphocytes. The study examined the effect of paclitaxel-nedaplatin chemotherapy on T-cell receptor repertoires in patients with esophageal squamous cell carcinoma. Roughly 5 patients with primary esophageal squamous cell carcinoma were included in the cohort. Repertoires from samples taken before paclitaxel-nedaplatin therapy were compared with repertoires from samples taken after paclitaxel-nedaplatin therapy.

Libraries were prepared through PCR. These reads were obtained on a HiSeq X Ten. High-throughput sequencing was used to characterize the TCR repertoires. TCRdb trimmed the raw reads at Q25, called clones with MiXCR and kept productive beta chains. One record per CDR3 amino acid sequence lists the most common genes and DNA. This sample holds approximately 15,000 distinct CDR3 sequences; 60% were observed only once. The top ten clones comprise around 53% of the sample. General conclusions and limits of the study: A small cohort was used, with only four or five patients with esophageal squamous cell carcinoma being analyzed. After chemotherapy, peripheral T cells showed a significant rise in TCR diversity, whereas tumor-infiltrating lymphocytes did not. Immediate and substantial changes in clonotype frequency were induced by paclitaxel-nedaplatin therapy, and contraction rather than amplification was more likely to be observed among abundant clones. Post-treatment tumor-infiltrating lymphocytes appeared partly derived from peripheral T cells migrating into the tumor, not solely from local clonal changes.

The time point label corresponds to: before preoperative PTX-NDP chemotherapy. Before surgery, patients were given paclitaxel-nedaplatin as preoperative chemotherapy. The CDR3 measures 15 amino acids from cysteine to phenylalanine. The only DNA kept is the CDR3, 45 bases in frame from the first base. CDR1 MNHNS and CDR2 SASEGT are derived from the germline V gene. From V the trimming removes 2 bases and from J it removes 3 bases, while the gene matches leave 5 bases of the junction unaccounted for. As to this clonotype: The specificity of this receptor is unknown. No much larger clone exists at a distance of one base, and base qualities are not known.

Recombination joined TRBV6-1 with TRBJ2-7; 9 central bases correspond to TRBD1. This material was obtained from a patient given preoperative chemotherapy. The sequence was collected from a human donor with esophageal squamous cell carcinoma. The donor label of this sample is uncertain. Here the CDR3 is given as CASSESTGGYYEQYF. The nucleotides read TGTGCCAGCAGTGAATCTACAGGGGGCTACTACGAGCAGTACTTC.